This TCR beta chain was sequenced for a study of blood T cells in healthy people across ages. Collection of around 10 milliliters of peripheral blood was performed for each donor. Details on this clonotype: Its antigen is as yet unknown.

Notes on the study in general: Higher diversity and more naive CD4+ cells were features of long-lived donors, compared to aged donors.

Next came a second PCR, run for roughly 6 to 11 cycles, which used a sample-barcoded 5' primer along with a J-beta primer mix. Carrying 12 random nucleotides, a template-switch adaptor labeled each individual cDNA molecule. TCRdb re-analysed the 5' RACE reads in MiXCR, keeping a single row per CDR3 protein. The sample records hundreds of thousands of distinct CDR3 sequences, roughly 30% being singletons. The CDR3 is made up of 13 amino acids. Trimming removed 8 bases at V and 11 bases at J, with 19 bases between. CDR1 and CDR2 from the germline V gene are MNHNY and SVGAGI (reference sequence). The rearrangement joins TRBV6-6 to TRBJ2-1, with D perhaps matching TRBD1 or TRBD2 (7 bases each). Sequencing was done on a sample of blood. This receptor was taken from an elderly woman in good health. In nucleotides, the CDR3 is TGTGCCAGCCGCCCCCCAGGGGGGGATAAGCAGTTCTTC. It specifies CASRPPGGDKQFF.